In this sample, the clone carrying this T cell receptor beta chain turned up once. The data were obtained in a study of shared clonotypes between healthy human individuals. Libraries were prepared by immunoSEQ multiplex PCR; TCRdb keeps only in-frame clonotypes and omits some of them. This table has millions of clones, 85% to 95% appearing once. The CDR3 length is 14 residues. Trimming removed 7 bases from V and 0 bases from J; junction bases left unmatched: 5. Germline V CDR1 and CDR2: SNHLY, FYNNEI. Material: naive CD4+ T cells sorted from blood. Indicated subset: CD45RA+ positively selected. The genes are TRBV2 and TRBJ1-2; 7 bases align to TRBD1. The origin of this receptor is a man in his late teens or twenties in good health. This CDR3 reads CASTRDSSNYGYTF. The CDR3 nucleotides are TGTGCCAGCACCCGGGACAGCTCTAACTATGGCTACACCTTC.